These T cell receptor beta chains were read from a single sample in a study of persistence of HIV-infected CD4 T cells. The antigens of these receptors remain unknown. Produced via immunoSEQ multiplex PCR; TCRdb's table is partial and in-frame only. The sample consists of fewer than 30,000 clones, about four fifths of them appearing once. Sequenced here: CD4+ T cells sorted from PBMCs after roughly 19-hour stimulation, sampled from a patient who received antiretroviral therapy. Receptors originate from an adult man with HIV who was CMV-seropositive. The CDR3 runs from the conserved cysteine through the conserved F or W. Each record gives: V gene, J gene, D gene, clone size, CDR3 DNA, CDR3 protein. A D gene is named only where the DNA matches it firmly. Size values are once, few and many counts, or a class for expanded clones, and some rows have none.

TRBV6-5	TRBJ1-6	-	-	TGTGCCAGCAGGCTCCCGGGTAATAATTCACCCCTCCACTTT	CASRLPGNNSPLHF
TRBV5-1	TRBJ2-3	TRBD1	once	TGCGCCAGCAGCTTTGGGACAGCGCAAGATACGCAGTATTTT	CASSFGTAQDTQYF
TRBV28	TRBJ1-5	-	-	TGTGCCAGCAGTCTAGGGGGAGGGGATCAGCCCCAGCATTTT	CASSLGGGDQPQHF
TRBV7-9	TRBJ1-2	-	-	TGTGCCAGCAGCTTAGGGCAGGGCTATGGCTACACCTTC	CASSLGQGYGYTF
TRBV5-4	TRBJ2-3	TRBD2	-	TGTGCCAGCAGCCACGGGGGGGAAGATACGCAGTATTTT	CASSHGGEDTQYF
TRBV7-2	TRBJ1-2	-	-	TGTGCCAGCAGCTTAGCCACAGCATCGGTATACTATGGCTACACCTTC	CASSLATASVYYGYTF
TRBV19	TRBJ2-2	-	few	TGTGCCAGTAGTACCCAGGGCGCGAACACCGGGGAGCTGTTTTTT	CASSTQGANTGELFF
TRBV15	TRBJ2-3	TRBD2	-	TGTGCCACCAGCAGAGCGACGACTAGCGGGGGCTGGGGGAGTCCAGATACGCAGTATTTT	CATSRATTSGGWGSPDTQYF
TRBV20-1	TRBJ2-7	TRBD2	-	TGCAGTGCTAGTTCCGGCGGGGGGCATTCCTACGAGCAGTACTTC	CSASSGGGHSYEQYF
TRBV2	TRBJ2-2	TRBD2	-	TGTGCCAGCAGGGTAGGGACTACCACCGGGGAGCTGTTTTTT	CASRVGTTTGELFF
TRBV3-1/TRBV3-2	TRBJ2-7	TRBD2	-	TGTGCCAGCAGCCACTTTCGGACTAGCGCCTCCTACGAGCAGTACTTC	CASSHFRTSASYEQYF
TRBV5-1	TRBJ1-2	TRBD1	-	TGCGCCAGCAGCCTCCAAGACAGGGTCTATGGCTACACCTTC	CASSLQDRVYGYTF
TRBV10-3	TRBJ2-7	-	-	TGTGCCATCGGCCAGGCGGGGAACGAGCAGTACTTC	CAIGQAGNEQYF
TRBV5-1	TRBJ2-3	-	-	TGCGCCAGCAGCCCCGCCGGGGGCACAGATACGCAGTATTTT	CASSPAGGTDTQYF
TRBV28	TRBJ2-2	TRBD2	-	TGTGCCAGCAGTTTACTGCGGGGGACGTCGAACACCGGGGAGCTGTTTTTT	CASSLLRGTSNTGELFF
TRBV3-1/TRBV3-2	TRBJ2-7	-	-	TGTGCCAGCAAGGACGGGGCTAGCTCCTACGAGCAGTACTTC	CASKDGASSYEQYF
TRBV18	TRBJ1-1	-	few	TGTGCCAGCTCGGCTGGGGGGGGCGCGAACACTGAAGCTTTCTTT	CASSAGGGANTEAFF
TRBV27	TRBJ2-1	-	few	TGTGCCAGCAGTTCATACAGGGAAAATGAGCAGTTCTTC	CASSSYRENEQFF
TRBV30	TRBJ1-3	TRBD1	-	TGTGCCTGGAGTCAGGGGGCGACGGGAAACACCATATATTTT	CAWSQGATGNTIYF
TRBV4-1	TRBJ1-2	-	-	TGCGCCAGCAGCCCGGCAAGCCCCTCGAATGGCTACACCTTC	CASSPASPSNGYTF
TRBV6-4	TRBJ1-2	-	-	TGTGCCAGCAGTCCTTTGCCCGCAGCTAACTATGGCTACACCTTC	CASSPLPAANYGYTF
TRBV19	TRBJ2-2	-	-	TGTGCCAGTAGTATGAACACGGGCCGAACCACCGGGGAGCTGTTTTTT	CASSMNTGRTTGELFF
TRBV19	TRBJ2-2	TRBD1	-	TGTGCCAGTGTCGCGGGACAGGGGAACACCGGGGAGCTGTTTTTT	CASVAGQGNTGELFF
TRBV21-1	TRBJ1-4	-	-	TGTGCCAGCAGCAAACCGGGACCCCAGGTGGCTAATGAAAAACTGTTTTTT	CASSKPGPQVANEKLFF
TRBV13	TRBJ1-1	-	-	TGTGCCAGCAGCTTAGAAGGACGGACGAACACTGAAGCTTTCTTT	CASSLEGRTNTEAFF